Sequencing of this T cell receptor beta chain was carried out in a study of technical replicates of blood from a handful of donors. V gave up 7 bases and J gave up 3 bases, with 13 bases separating them. The CDR3 contains 13 residues. Germline-derived CDR1 and CDR2 are GTSNPN and SVGIG (reference sequence). Method: immunoSEQ multiplex PCR; TCRdb's copy keeps in-frame clones and lacks some. The data contain approximately 75,000 clones, around 97% of them seen just once; the ten biggest clones take up around 0.18%. The receptor's source is a human donor in good health. The sequencing input was T cells isolated from PBMCs. The chain uses TRBV30 and TRBJ2-1; D is ambiguous. CDR3 region: CASQQADYNEQFF. The DNA for the CDR3 is TGTGCCTCCCAGCAGGCCGACTACAATGAGCAGTTCTTC.